The 8 T cell receptor beta chains below come from one sample, sequenced in a study of shared clonotypes between healthy human individuals. Sequenced by immunoSEQ multiplex PCR; TCRdb stores in-frame clones only, minus some. Seen here are fewer than 3 million clones, around 90% observed once, and the top ten hold 0.37%. Sample: naive CD4+ T cells from PBMCs. Subset denoted: CD45RA+ positively selected. Receptor source: a man aged 18 to 29 in good health. Some clones in this sample may be carry-over from other donors' samples.

This chain links TRBV28 with TRBJ1-5, with 8 nucleotides matching TRBD1. There are 14 residues in the CDR3. Germline CDR1 is MDHEN and CDR2 is SYDVKM. Germline trimming cut 6 bases from V and 6 bases from J; bases unmatched to any gene: 7. The CDR3 DNA is TGTGCCAGCAGGGAAACAGGGGGTGGTCAGCCCCAGCATTTT. Its protein is CASRETGGGQPQHF.

The chain joins TRBV11-2 to TRBJ2-6, with a tentative D call TRBD1 (6 bases). CDR3 length equals 16 residues. Germline V gene lookup returns CDR1 SGHAT and CDR2 FQNNGV. Trimming left V 5 bases short and J 0 bases short, with 11 bases between. CDR3 DNA sequence: TGTGCCAGCAGCCGGGACACCGCCTCTGGGGCCAACGTCCTGACTTTC. Its protein is CASSRDTASGANVLTF.

The chain combines TRBV6-1 with TRBJ2-7; tentatively, D is TRBD1 (7 bases). The CDR3 is 13 residues long. Deletions cut 6 bases from V and 1 base from J, with 10 bases between. CDR1 is MNHNS and CDR2 is SASEGT in the germline V gene. CDR3 coding DNA: TGTGCCAGCAGCGCGGGACAGTCCTACGAGCAGTACTTC. Its translation: CASSAGQSYEQYF.

In regard to this clone: Within the sample, other DNA sequences also encode this same CDR3. This chain uses TRBV19 with TRBJ1-5; D gene unclear. V lost 1 base and J 5 bases, leaving 3 bases between the germline ends. Germline V gene data show CDR1 as LNHDA and CDR2 as SQIVND (reference sequence). This CDR3 has 12 amino acids. The CDR3 nucleotides are TGTGCCAGTAGTATAGGCGATCAGCCCCAGCATTTT. It is translated as CASSIGDQPQHF.

The gene calls are TRBV30 and TRBJ1-3; 7 bases line up with TRBD1. The CDR3 sequence is 15 residues long. Per the germline V gene, CDR1 is GTSNPN and CDR2 is SVGIG (reference sequence). With 2 bases clipped from V and 4 bases from J, the junction kept 8 bases outside the gene matches. The DNA for the CDR3 is TGTGCCTGGAGTCATCACAGGGGTTCAGGAAACACCATATATTTT. Translating gives CAWSHHRGSGNTIYF.

The rearrangement joins TRBV7-9 to TRBJ1-6; D is ambiguous. Germline-derived CDR1 and CDR2 are SEHNR and FQNEAQ (reference sequence). CDR3 length: 15 residues. V dropped 8 bases and J dropped 5 bases, with 16 bases sitting between them. The CDR3 sequence is CASGPPDRDNSPLHF. In DNA form, the CDR3 reads TGTGCCAGCGGGCCTCCGGATAGGGATAATTCACCCCTCCACTTT.

The chain uses TRBV7-9 and TRBJ1-5; D is possibly TRBD1 (5 bases). Germline assignment: CDR1 SEHNR and CDR2 FQNEAQ (reference sequence). V was shortened by 4 bases and J by 0 bases, with 10 bases between the two germline ends. The length of the CDR3 is 15 residues. The CDR3 sequence: CASSSGPVSNQPQHF. The CDR3 DNA is TGTGCCAGCAGCTCGGGACCGGTTAGCAATCAGCCCCAGCATTTT. Full variable domain (rest looked up from reference TRBV7-9 and TRBJ1-5): DTGVSQNPRHKITKRGQNVTFRCDPISEHNRLYWYRQTLGQGPEFLTYFQNEAQLEKSRLLSDRFSAERPKGSFSTLEIQRTEQGDSAMYLCASSSGPVSNQPQHFGDGTRLSIL.

The chain carries TRBV9 and TRBJ2-7; tentative D call: TRBD1 (5 bases). The CDR3 extends over 19 amino acids. V was cut by 1 base and J by 0 bases, with 23 bases left in between. CDR1 SGDLS and CDR2 YYNGEE come from the germline V gene. The chain's CDR3 is CASSVKFWGRTPYSYEQYF. The CDR3 bases are TGTGCCAGCAGCGTAAAATTCTGGGGCCGAACTCCTTACTCCTACGAGCAGTACTTC.